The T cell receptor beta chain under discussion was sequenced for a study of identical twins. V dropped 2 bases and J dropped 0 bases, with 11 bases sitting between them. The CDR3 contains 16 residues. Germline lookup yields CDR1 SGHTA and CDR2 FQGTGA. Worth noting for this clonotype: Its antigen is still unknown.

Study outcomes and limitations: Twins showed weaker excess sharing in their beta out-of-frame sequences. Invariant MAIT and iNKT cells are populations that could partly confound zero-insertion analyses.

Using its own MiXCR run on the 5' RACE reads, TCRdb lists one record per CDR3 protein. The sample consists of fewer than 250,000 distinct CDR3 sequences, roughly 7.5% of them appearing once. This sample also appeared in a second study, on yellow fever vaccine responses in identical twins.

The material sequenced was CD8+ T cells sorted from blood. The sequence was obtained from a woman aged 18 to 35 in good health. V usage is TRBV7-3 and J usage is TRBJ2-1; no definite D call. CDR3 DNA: TGTGCCAGCAGCTTATCTGTCTCAAGCTCCTACAATGAGCAGTTCTTC. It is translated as CASSLSVSSSYNEQFF.